Below are 2 T cell receptor beta chains sequenced from a single sample in a study of pediatric ulcerative colitis. The data were produced by immunoSEQ multiplex PCR, yet TCRdb's version contains in-frame clones alone and is incomplete. The repertoire holds about 64,000 clones, around four fifths seen once, with roughly 5.2% in the top ten. Material for sequencing was blood. Receptor source: a boy under 18 with moderate ulcerative colitis.

The rearrangement uses TRBV7-2 and TRBJ1-2; TRBD1 aligns across 7 bases. This CDR3 has 14 residues. Germline loops: CDR1 SGHTA, CDR2 FQGNSA. Trimming took 4 bases from V and 8 from J; bases not matched to a gene: 10. CDR3 nucleotides: TGTGCCAGCAGCTCAAGACAGGGTACAATCGGCTACACCTTC. It is translated as CASSSRQGTIGYTF.

The chain carries TRBV2 and TRBJ1-2; weak D call: TRBD1 (5 bases). V was cut by 6 bases and J by 8 bases, with 16 bases left in between. Germline CDR1 and CDR2: SNHLY and FYNNEI. This CDR3 contains 13 residues. The CDR3 loop is CASRAGQARGYTF. CDR3 DNA: TGTGCCAGCAGGGCGGGGCAGGCACGCGGCTACACCTTC.